The entry that follows covers one TCR beta chain sequence. No antigen is known for it. Using immunoSEQ multiplex PCR, the repertoire was profiled, and TCRdb retains in-frame clones only, with some absent. The repertoire includes a few hundred thousand clones, about 70% of them detected once, and 8.5% to 12% sits in the top ten. The data derive from a study of shared clonotypes between healthy human individuals. Findings and caveats of the study: Sampling included only blood; tissue repertoires likely differ. When compared with the clonotypes that were shared by all four sorted-subset donors, the non-shared clonotypes turned out to have lower generation probabilities.

In the CD4+ fraction, cells were divided into CD45RA+ naive and CD45RA-negative memory subsets. This TCR was recovered from a man aged 25-45 years in good health. The sample was memory CD4+ T cells sorted from blood. The subset is: CD45RA-negative fraction.

CDR3 coding DNA: TGTGCCAGCTCACCGCACAGGGTGGCGAACACTGAAGCTTTCTTT. Translating it yields CASSPHRVANTEAFF. The chain recombines TRBV18 with TRBJ1-1; maybe TRBD1 (6 bases). The CDR3 spans 15 residues. V was shortened by 3 bases and J by 1 base, with 12 bases between the two germline ends. Per germline, CDR1 KGHSH and CDR2 LQKENI.